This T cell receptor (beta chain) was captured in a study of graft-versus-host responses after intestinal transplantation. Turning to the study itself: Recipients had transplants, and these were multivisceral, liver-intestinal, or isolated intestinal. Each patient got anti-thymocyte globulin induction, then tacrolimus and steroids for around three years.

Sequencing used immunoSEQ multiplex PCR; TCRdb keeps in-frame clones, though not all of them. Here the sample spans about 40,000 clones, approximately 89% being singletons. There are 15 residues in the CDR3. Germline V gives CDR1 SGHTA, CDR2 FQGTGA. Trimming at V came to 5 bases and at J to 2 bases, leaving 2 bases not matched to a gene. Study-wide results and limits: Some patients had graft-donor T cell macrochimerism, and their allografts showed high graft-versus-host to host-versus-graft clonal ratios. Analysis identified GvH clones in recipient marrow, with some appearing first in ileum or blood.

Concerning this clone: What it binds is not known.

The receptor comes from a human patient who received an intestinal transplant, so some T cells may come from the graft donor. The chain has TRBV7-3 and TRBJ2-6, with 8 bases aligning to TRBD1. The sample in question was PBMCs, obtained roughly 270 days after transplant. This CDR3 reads CASSPQGAGANVLTF. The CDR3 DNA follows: TGTGCCAGCAGCCCACAGGGGGCTGGGGCCAACGTCCTGACTTTC.